This TCR beta chain originates from a study of control samples from healthy donors and cancer patients. CDR1 is SEHNR and CDR2 is FQNEAQ in the germline V gene (reference sequence). The CDR3 runs to 14 residues. Trimming at V came to 8 bases and at J to 1 base, leaving 4 bases not matched to a gene. Libraries were prepared by immunoSEQ multiplex PCR; TCRdb keeps only in-frame clonotypes and omits some of them. The sample lists about 100,000 clones, approximately 95% occurring once. This clone has only one observation. Material: blood. V is TRBV7-9 and J is TRBJ2-7; 11 nucleotides line up with TRBD2. This clonotype was obtained from a man between 18 and 35 years old in good health. CDR3 nucleotide sequence: TGTGCCAGCTCCCGACTAGCGGGGTCCTACGAGCAGTACTTC. This encodes CASSRLAGSYEQYF.